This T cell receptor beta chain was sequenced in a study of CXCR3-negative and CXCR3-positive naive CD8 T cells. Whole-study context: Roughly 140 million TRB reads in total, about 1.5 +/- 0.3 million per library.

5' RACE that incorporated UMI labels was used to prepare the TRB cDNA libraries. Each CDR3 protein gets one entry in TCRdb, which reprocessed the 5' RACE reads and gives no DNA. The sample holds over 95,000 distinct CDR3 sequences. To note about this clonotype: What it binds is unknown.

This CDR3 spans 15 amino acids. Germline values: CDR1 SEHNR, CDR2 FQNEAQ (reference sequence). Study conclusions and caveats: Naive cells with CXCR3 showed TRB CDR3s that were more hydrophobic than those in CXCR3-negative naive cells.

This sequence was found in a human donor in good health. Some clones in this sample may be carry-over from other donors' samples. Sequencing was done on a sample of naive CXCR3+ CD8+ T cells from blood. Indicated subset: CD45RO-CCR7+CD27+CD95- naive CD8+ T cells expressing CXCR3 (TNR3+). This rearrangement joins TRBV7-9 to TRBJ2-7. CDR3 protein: CASSLAGEASYEQYF.